The 9 T cell receptor beta chains reported below all come from one sample, sequenced in a study of cytomegalovirus exposure and HLA in healthy donors. The PCR was carried out with 60 Vbeta primers and 13 Jbeta primers. The repertoire was sequenced with immunoSEQ multiplex PCR; TCRdb's copy has only in-frame clones and lacks some. The table records 60,000 to 85,000 clones, 74% of them present only once. Sequencing input: PBMCs. Receptor source: a human donor in good health.

The J gene is TRBJ2-7, the V gene TRBV5-6, with unresolved D. There are 11 residues in the CDR3. In germline, CDR1 is SGHDT, CDR2 YYEEEE. V was shortened by 2 bases and J by 3 bases, with 3 bases between the two germline ends. The CDR3 nucleotides are TGTGCCAGCAGCTTTCTCTACGAGCAGTACTTC. It encodes CASSFLYEQYF.

Only one count was recorded for this clone. The CDR3 protein is CASSERDFDEQYF. DNA of the CDR3: TGCGCCAGCAGTGAGAGAGATTTCGACGAGCAGTACTTC. This chain uses TRBV10-1 with TRBJ2-7; D uncertain. CDR1 and CDR2 from the germline V gene are WNHNN and SYGVQD (reference sequence). The CDR3 consists of 13 residues. Between the trimmed V and J ends, which lost 2 bases and 5 bases, there was a span of 10 bases.

Only one count was recorded for this clone. The rearrangement uses TRBV18 and TRBJ1-5; maybe TRBD1 (6 bases). Trimming took off 4 bases at V and 4 bases at J, with 8 bases between the two ends. Looked up from germline, CDR1 is KGHSH and CDR2 is LQKENI. This CDR3 is 13 amino acids long. CDR3 in amino acids: CASSLDRNQPQHF. DNA for the CDR3: TGTGCCAGCTCACTGGACAGAAATCAGCCCCAGCATTTT.

The chain combines TRBV10-1 with TRBJ2-7; a possible D gene is TRBD2 (6 bases). This CDR3 comprises 13 residues. The germline V gene has CDR1 WNHNN and CDR2 SYGVQD (reference sequence). Deletions cut 8 bases from V and 1 base from J, with 12 bases between. In DNA, the CDR3 is TGCGCCAGCTCCCGGGACTTGTCCTACGAGCAGTACTTC. Its protein product is CASSRDLSYEQYF.

V gene TRBV7-6 combines with J gene TRBJ2-2; TRBD2 matches 8 bases. The CDR3 totals 17 residues. CDR1 is SGHVS, CDR2 FNYEAQ, per germline. V shed 3 bases and J 5 bases; nucleotides not matched to a gene: 11. The CDR3 nucleotides are TGTGCCAGCAGCTTCCTTAGAGGGACTAGAGCAACCGGGGAGCTGTTTTTT. Its protein is CASSFLRGTRATGELFF.

This clone came up once. This chain connects TRBV5-1 to TRBJ1-2; D not resolved. This CDR3 comprises 15 residues. V shed 0 bases and J shed 1 base, with 10 bases lying between them. The germline V gene encodes CDR1 SGHRS and CDR2 YFSETQ. The CDR3 region is CASSLDWEFNYGYTF. CDR3 in DNA: TGCGCCAGCAGCTTGGATTGGGAGTTTAACTATGGCTACACCTTC.

This chain joins TRBV27 and TRBJ2-7; TRBD2 might be the D (6 bases). Per germline, CDR1 MNHEY and CDR2 SMNVEV (reference sequence). The CDR3 has 14 amino acids. With 3 bases removed from V and 7 bases from J, the gap between germline ends came to 16 bases. For the CDR3, the DNA is TGTGCCAGCAGTTTGGGACTGGGCGTAGGAGAGCAGTACTTC. The encoded protein is CASSLGLGVGEQYF.

V usage is TRBV27 and J usage is TRBJ2-7; D unclear. Germline V gives CDR1 MNHEY, CDR2 SMNVEV (reference sequence). The CDR3 length is 14 residues. Trimming removed 2 bases at V and 5 bases at J, with 13 bases between. The CDR3 DNA follows: TGTGCCAGCAGTTTAAAGTATGAGCGTCACGAGCAGTACTTC. Amino acids: CASSLKYERHEQYF.

V usage is TRBV4-2 and J usage is TRBJ2-7, with 10 bases matching TRBD2. The CDR3 is 15 amino acids. Germline values: CDR1 LGHNA, CDR2 YNFKEQ. Trimming took 1 base from V and 3 from J; bases not matched to a gene: 3. CDR3 bases: TGTGCCAGCAGCCAAGGCCTAGCGGGAGTCTACGAGCAGTACTTC. Translation: CASSQGLAGVYEQYF.